These 22 T cell receptor beta chains were sequenced from one sample in a study of vaccination and CD4 T cells after COVID-19. These TCRs are of unknown antigen specificity. Sequencing of cultured CD4+ T cell DNA used the Oncomine TCR Beta short-read assay. TCRdb processed the PCR reads anew with MiXCR; each CDR3 protein has one entry. The data contain about 15,000 distinct CDR3 sequences, about three quarters of them singletons. Sample treatment: roughly 10-day PBMC culture with coronavirus spike peptide pools or control peptides (ViraFEST assay). The sample taken for sequencing was CD4+ T cells from blood, cultured in vitro. The receptors shown here come from a human donor who had recovered from COVID-19.

V and J are TRBV18 and TRBJ1-1; 8 nucleotides agree with TRBD1. Germline CDR1 and CDR2: KGHSH and LQKENI. The CDR3 consists of 13 residues. With 8 bases clipped from V and 7 bases from J, the junction kept 9 bases outside the gene matches. The CDR3 reads CASHLGRGLEAFF. CDR3 coding DNA: TGTGCCAGCCACCTGGGCAGGGGGCTTGAAGCTTTCTTT.

The gene calls are TRBV6-1 and TRBJ2-5; TRBD2 agrees at 8 bases. CDR1 and CDR2 (germline): MNHNS, SASEGT. This CDR3 spans 14 amino acids. The V segment lost 4 bases and the J segment 7 bases; nucleotides outside the gene matches: 8. The CDR3 protein is CASSVSGVSGTQYF. Written as DNA, the CDR3 is TGTGCCAGCAGTGTTAGCGGGGTCTCAGGGACCCAGTACTTC.

This clonotype has only a few counts. V gene TRBV6-5 combines with J gene TRBJ2-2, with D perhaps being TRBD1 or TRBD2 (5 bases each). Trimming removed 4 bases at V and 4 bases at J, with 13 bases between. Germline V lookup: CDR1 MNHEY, CDR2 SVGAGI. The CDR3 spans 15 residues. DNA of the CDR3: TGTGCCAGCAGTTGGGACCGTGGGGGCACCGGGGAGCTGTTTTTT. It specifies CASSWDRGGTGELFF.

The chain combines TRBV7-2 with TRBJ2-7; TRBD2 matches 8 bases. The CDR3 loop spans 15 amino acids. Germline V lookup: CDR1 SGHTA, CDR2 FQGNSA. V was clipped by 1 base and J by 3 bases; unmatched bases: 5. The CDR3 nucleotides read TGTGCCAGCAGCTTAGGGACGGGAGGGGACTACGAGCAGTACTTC. Its protein product is CASSLGTGGDYEQYF.

V gene TRBV28 combines with J gene TRBJ1-1, with no clear D. V shed 3 bases and J shed 0 bases, with 8 bases lying between them. The germline gives CDR1 MDHEN, CDR2 SYDVKM. This CDR3 has 14 amino acids. The CDR3 nucleotides are TGTGCCAGCAGTTTCGTTGGGATGAACACTGAAGCTTTCTTT. Translation gives CASSFVGMNTEAFF.

The chain has TRBV5-1 and TRBJ2-7; D ambiguous. This CDR3 contains 11 residues. CDR1 and CDR2 from the germline V gene are SGHRS and YFSETQ. Trimming took 0 bases from V and 5 from J, leaving 3 bases between them. The CDR3 protein is CASSLVDEQYF. Here the CDR3 DNA reads TGCGCCAGCAGCTTGGTCGACGAGCAGTACTTC.

The chain employs TRBV12-3 or TRBV12-4 and TRBJ1-3; possible D gene TRBD1, 5 bases. The CDR3 runs 15 residues. Trimming stripped 2 bases from V and 2 bases from J, with 10 bases between. In DNA form, the CDR3 reads TGTGCCAGCAGTTTATTCGCAGGGACTGGAAACACCATATATTTT. This codes for CASSLFAGTGNTIYF.

The chain couples TRBV7-2 to TRBJ1-2; no definite D call. The CDR3 sequence is 15 residues long. From germline, CDR1 is SGHTA and CDR2 FQGNSA. Trimming pared 4 bases from V and 4 bases from J, leaving 16 bases between. The CDR3 loop is CASSSPLLGTYGYTF. CDR3 nucleotide sequence: TGTGCCAGCAGCTCCCCCCTATTGGGTACCTATGGCTACACCTTC.

CDR3 region: CASKRGQGVEQYF. The CDR3 coding sequence is TGTGCCTCCAAGCGGGGTCAGGGCGTCGAGCAGTACTTC. The V and J genes are TRBV30 and TRBJ2-7; 7 bases line up with TRBD2. Germline V gene sequence: CDR1 GTSNPN, CDR2 SVGIG (reference sequence). V was pared by 7 bases and J by 6 bases, with 12 bases of the junction left unmatched. This CDR3 is 13 amino acids long. Complete variable domain (other parts from reference TRBV30 and TRBJ2-7): SQTIHQWPATLVQPVGSPLSLECTVEGTSNPNLYWYRQAAGRGLQLLFYSVGIGQISSEVPQNLSASRPQDRQFILSSKKLLLSDSGFYLCASKRGQGVEQYFGPGTRLTVT.

The rearrangement uses TRBV5-1 and TRBJ2-1, with 8 bases matching TRBD2. Germline V lookup: CDR1 SGHRS, CDR2 YFSETQ. V trimming: 4 bases; J trimming: 5 bases; junction bases outside the gene matches: 5. The CDR3 is 14 amino acids. The CDR3 coding sequence is TGCGCCAGCAGCCGGACGGGAGGGAACAATGAGCAGTTCTTC. Translated: CASSRTGGNNEQFF.

The table lists this clonotype with a few counts. The chain is built from TRBV27 and TRBJ1-2; D possibly corresponds to TRBD1 (5 bases). CDR1 MNHEY and CDR2 SMNVEV come from the germline V gene (reference sequence). V shed 5 bases and J shed 4 bases, with 17 bases lying between them. CDR3 length: 15 amino acids. CDR3 loop: CASSPVRPGSYGYTF. CDR3 nucleotide sequence: TGTGCCAGCAGTCCAGTACGTCCAGGGTCCTATGGCTACACCTTC.

This chain uses TRBV7-9 with TRBJ1-2; TRBD1 matches at 9 bases. The germline V gene encodes CDR1 SEHNR and CDR2 FQNEAQ (reference sequence). The CDR3 contains 14 residues. The V and J ends lost 5 bases and 7 bases, in that order; junction bases with no gene match: 8. CDR3 region: CASSLKQGAGGYTF. The CDR3, as DNA: TGTGCCAGCAGCCTGAAACAGGGGGCGGGTGGCTACACCTTC.

The chain is built from TRBV7-2 and TRBJ2-7; possibly TRBD1 for D (6 bases). The CDR3 is made up of 13 amino acids. Trimming took 1 base from V and 4 from J, leaving 8 bases between them. The germline gives CDR1 SGHTA, CDR2 FQGNSA. CDR3 amino acids: CASSLGTVYEQYF. In DNA, the CDR3 is TGTGCCAGCAGCTTAGGGACAGTTTACGAGCAGTACTTC.

This chain uses TRBV20-1 with TRBJ1-1; D gene ambiguous. CDR3 length: 13 residues. V lost 6 bases, J lost 2 bases, and 13 bases lay in between. In germline, CDR1 is DFQATT, CDR2 SNEGSKA (reference sequence). CDR3 in DNA: TGCAGTGCACCGCGGCACAGCAACACTGAAGCTTTCTTT. Protein product: CSAPRHSNTEAFF.

The genes are TRBV19 and TRBJ2-6; maybe TRBD1 (6 bases). Deletions cut 3 bases from V and 1 base from J, with 7 bases between. Germline lookup yields CDR1 LNHDA and CDR2 SQIVND (reference sequence). The CDR3 has 15 residues. CDR3 loop: CASSIQGSGANVLTF. As DNA, the CDR3 is TGTGCCAGTAGTATCCAGGGGTCTGGGGCCAACGTCCTGACTTTC.

The V gene is TRBV12-5, the J gene TRBJ2-1; tentative D call: TRBD2 (5 bases). Germline V gives CDR1 LGHNT, CDR2 FRNRAP. The CDR3 runs 15 residues. V lost 3 bases to trimming and J lost 1 base, with 10 bases between them. The CDR3 coding sequence is TGTGCTAGTGGTTTAACCCCGGGGTCCTACAATGAGCAGTTCTTC. As protein: CASGLTPGSYNEQFF.

V is TRBV24-1 and J is TRBJ1-1; D is ambiguous. Per germline, CDR1 KGHDR and CDR2 SFDVKD. This CDR3 is built from 13 residues. The ends were cut back, 2 bases at V and 7 bases at J, with 10 bases in the middle. The CDR3, as DNA: TGTGCCACCAGTGATTGGGGTAAGGGTGAAGCTTTCTTT. It is translated as CATSDWGKGEAFF.

The rearrangement joins TRBV28 to TRBJ1-1; unclear D gene. CDR1 and CDR2 (germline): MDHEN, SYDVKM. Trimming removed 11 bases at V and 3 bases at J, with 13 bases between. The length of the CDR3 is 12 residues. CDR3 bases: TGTGCCTCTTTGGACGCGTACACTGAAGCTTTCTTT. This codes for CASLDAYTEAFF.

A few counts support this clonotype. The rearrangement uses TRBV19 and TRBJ2-7; perhaps TRBD1 as D (6 bases). This CDR3 has 20 residues. The ends were cut back, 10 bases at V and 4 bases at J, with 38 bases in the middle. Germline CDR1 is LNHDA and CDR2 is SQIVND (reference sequence). The CDR3 loop reads CATNKSSHISSRTADYEQYF. In DNA, the CDR3 is TGTGCCACGAATAAGTCGAGTCATATTAGTTCGAGGACAGCCGATTACGAGCAGTACTTC.

The rearrangement links TRBV20-1 to TRBJ1-3; tentatively, D is TRBD1 (5 bases). Germline lookup yields CDR1 DFQATT and CDR2 SNEGSKA (reference sequence). The length of the CDR3 is 15 residues. Trimming stripped 0 bases from V and 2 bases from J, with 11 bases between. CDR3 nucleotides: TGCAGTGCTAGAGATAGCGGGGCCGCTGGAAACACCATATATTTT. Protein: CSARDSGAAGNTIYF.

The V call is TRBV20-1, the J call TRBJ1-5, with D possibly matching TRBD1 (5 bases). The CDR3 covers 13 residues. The V and J ends lost 6 bases and 6 bases respectively, with 15 bases between them. The germline V gene has CDR1 DFQATT and CDR2 SNEGSKA (reference sequence). This CDR3 reads CSAHLGGSQPQHF. The CDR3 coding sequence is TGCAGTGCACACCTCGGGGGTAGTCAGCCCCAGCATTTT.

CDR3 bases: TGTGCCAGCAGCCCGAGGGGGGACCTTCCTGGGGCCAACGTCCTGACTTTC. Protein: CASSPRGDLPGANVLTF. The V gene is TRBV5-4, the J gene TRBJ2-6, with D perhaps being TRBD1 or TRBD2 (6 bases each). Germline loops: CDR1 SGHNT, CDR2 YYREEE (reference sequence). The CDR3 has 17 residues. V was trimmed by 4 bases and J by 2 bases, leaving 16 bases between them.